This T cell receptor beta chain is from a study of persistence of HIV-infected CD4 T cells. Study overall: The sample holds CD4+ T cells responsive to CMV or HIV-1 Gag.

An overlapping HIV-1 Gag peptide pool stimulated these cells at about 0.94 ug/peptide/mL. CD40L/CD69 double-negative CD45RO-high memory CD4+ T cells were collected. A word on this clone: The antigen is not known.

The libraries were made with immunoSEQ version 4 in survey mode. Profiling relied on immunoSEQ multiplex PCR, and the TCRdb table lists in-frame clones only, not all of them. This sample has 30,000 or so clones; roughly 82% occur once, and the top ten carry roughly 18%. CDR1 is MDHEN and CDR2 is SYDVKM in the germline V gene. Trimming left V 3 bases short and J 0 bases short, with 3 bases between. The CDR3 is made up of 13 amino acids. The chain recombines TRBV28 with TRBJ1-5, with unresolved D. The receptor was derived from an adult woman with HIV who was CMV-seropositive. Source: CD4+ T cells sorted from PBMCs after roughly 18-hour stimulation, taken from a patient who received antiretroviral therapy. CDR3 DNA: TGTGCCAGCAGTTTTGGTAGCAATCAGCCCCAGCATTTT. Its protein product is CASSFGSNQPQHF.